The clone carrying this T cell receptor beta chain has a handful of counts. What it binds is unknown. The investigators reverse transcribed all of the isolated RNA, so they sequenced expressed TCRB transcripts. This table comes from immunoSEQ multiplex PCR, and its TCRdb copy is limited to in-frame clones, with some not included. The top ten hold approximately 0.086% of the sample, which has approximately 240,000 clones, 16% seen once. Only one heparinised blood draw was taken per donor, and its volume averaged roughly 0.12 L. Sorted CD4+ subsets: naive, central memory, regulatory, stem cell-like memory (CD45RO/CCR7/CD25/CD127/CD95/CD27 panel). Germline V gene lookup returns CDR1 SGHTA and CDR2 FQGNSA. This CDR3 is built from 17 residues. The V end lost 3 bases, the J end lost 6 bases, and 21 bases lay between the germline ends. The data belong to a study of beta chain features in type 1 diabetes. The study, taken as a whole, reports: Shorter templates might be favored by PCR, equally in patients and controls. Moderately but significantly shorter TCRB CDR3s were found in Type 1 diabetes patients in all four CD4+ subsets.

The TCR sequence derives from a man aged 25-40 years with type 1 diabetes. The sequencing sample was made of naive CD4+ T cells from blood. The chain employs TRBV7-2 and TRBJ2-4; D is perhaps TRBD2 (6 bases). The CDR3 DNA follows: TGTGCCAGCAGCTTGCCGCTAGGTGGGACTTCTAGAAACATTCAGTACTTC. Its protein is CASSLPLGGTSRNIQYF.